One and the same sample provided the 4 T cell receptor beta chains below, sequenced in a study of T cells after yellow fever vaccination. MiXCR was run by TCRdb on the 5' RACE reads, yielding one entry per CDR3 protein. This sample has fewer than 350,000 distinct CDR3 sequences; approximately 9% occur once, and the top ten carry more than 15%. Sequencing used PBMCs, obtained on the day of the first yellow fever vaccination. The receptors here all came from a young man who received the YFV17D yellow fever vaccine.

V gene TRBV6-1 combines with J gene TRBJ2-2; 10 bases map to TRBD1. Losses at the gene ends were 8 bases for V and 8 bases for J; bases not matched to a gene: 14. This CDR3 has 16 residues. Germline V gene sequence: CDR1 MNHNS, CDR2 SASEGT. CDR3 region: CASSIRQGAITGELFF. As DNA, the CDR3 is TGTGCCAGCTCTATAAGACAGGGGGCCATTACTGGGGAGCTGTTTTTT.

CDR3 residues: CASSFPGTGLNEQYF. DNA for the CDR3: TGTGCCAGCAGCTTCCCTGGGACAGGGCTCAACGAGCAGTACTTC. This chain uses TRBV7-2 with TRBJ2-7; 9 bases line up with TRBD1. The germline CDR1 and CDR2 sequences are SGHTA and FQGNSA. This CDR3 region has 15 residues. The V gene end was trimmed by 3 bases and the J gene end by 5 bases; junction bases not matched to a gene: 8.

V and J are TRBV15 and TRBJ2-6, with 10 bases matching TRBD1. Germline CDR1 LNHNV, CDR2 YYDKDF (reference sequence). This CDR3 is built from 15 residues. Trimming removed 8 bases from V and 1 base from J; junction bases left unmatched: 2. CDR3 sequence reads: CATGQGGSGANVLTF. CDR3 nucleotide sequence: TGTGCCACCGGACAGGGGGGTTCTGGGGCCAACGTCCTGACTTTC.

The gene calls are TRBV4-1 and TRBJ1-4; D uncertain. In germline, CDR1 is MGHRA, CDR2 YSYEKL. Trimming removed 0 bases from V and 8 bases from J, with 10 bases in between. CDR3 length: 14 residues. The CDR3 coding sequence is TGCGCCAGCAGCCAAGAGAGGTTGGAGGAAAAACTGTTTTTT. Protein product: CASSQERLEEKLFF.